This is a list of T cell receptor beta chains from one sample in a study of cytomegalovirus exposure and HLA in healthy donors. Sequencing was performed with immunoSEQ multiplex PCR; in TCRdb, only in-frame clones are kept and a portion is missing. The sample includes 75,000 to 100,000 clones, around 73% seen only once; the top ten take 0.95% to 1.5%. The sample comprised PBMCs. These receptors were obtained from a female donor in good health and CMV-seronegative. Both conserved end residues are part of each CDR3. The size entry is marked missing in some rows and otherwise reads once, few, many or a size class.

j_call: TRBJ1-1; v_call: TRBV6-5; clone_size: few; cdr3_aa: CASSYTTGLNTEAFF
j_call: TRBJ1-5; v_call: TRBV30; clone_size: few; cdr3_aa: CAWSEGVQPQHF
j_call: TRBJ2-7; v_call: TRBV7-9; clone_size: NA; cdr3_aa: CASSLAPFYEQYF
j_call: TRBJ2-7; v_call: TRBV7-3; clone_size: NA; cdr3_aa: CASSLKGGYEQYF
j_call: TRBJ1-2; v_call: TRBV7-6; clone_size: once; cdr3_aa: CASSQTPGTDSYGYTF
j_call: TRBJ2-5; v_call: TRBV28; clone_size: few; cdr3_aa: CASSLSLAGGLQETQYF
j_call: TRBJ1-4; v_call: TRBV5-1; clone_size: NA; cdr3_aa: CASSLGWGLLEKLFF
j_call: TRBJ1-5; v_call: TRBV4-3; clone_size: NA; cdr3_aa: CASSQDRGGQPQHF
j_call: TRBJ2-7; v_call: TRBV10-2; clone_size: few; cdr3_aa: CATMTGWSYEQYF
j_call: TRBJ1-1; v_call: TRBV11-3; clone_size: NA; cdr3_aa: CASKGQTLNTEAFF
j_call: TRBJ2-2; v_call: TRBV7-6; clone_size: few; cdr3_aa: CASSLRDSGSGYANTGELFF
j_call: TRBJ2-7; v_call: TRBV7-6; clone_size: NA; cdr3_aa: CASSSKRGGDEQYF
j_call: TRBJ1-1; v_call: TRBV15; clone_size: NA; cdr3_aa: CATSRAVFRAEAFF
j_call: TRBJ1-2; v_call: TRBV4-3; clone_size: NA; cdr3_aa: CASSPDRDYGYTF
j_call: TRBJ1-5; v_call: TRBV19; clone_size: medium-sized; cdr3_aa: CARTGGVGNQPQHF
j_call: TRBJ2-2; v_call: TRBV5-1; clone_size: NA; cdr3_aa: CASSPPAGGRTGELFF